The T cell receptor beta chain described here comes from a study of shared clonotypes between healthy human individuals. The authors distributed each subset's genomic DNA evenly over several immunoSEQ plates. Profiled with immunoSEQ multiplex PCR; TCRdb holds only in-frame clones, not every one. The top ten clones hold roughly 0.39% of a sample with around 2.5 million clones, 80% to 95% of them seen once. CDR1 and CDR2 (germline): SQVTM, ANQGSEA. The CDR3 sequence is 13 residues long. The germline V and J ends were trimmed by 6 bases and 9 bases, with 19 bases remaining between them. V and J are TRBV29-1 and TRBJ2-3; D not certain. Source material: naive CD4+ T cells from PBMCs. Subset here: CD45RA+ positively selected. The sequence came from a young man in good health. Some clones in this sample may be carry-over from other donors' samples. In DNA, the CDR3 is TGCAGCGTACTCAACCGACAAGTAGGAACGCAGTATTTT. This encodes CSVLNRQVGTQYF.